This TCR beta chain emerged from a study of blood T cells in healthy people across ages. Points from the study as a whole: Leaving the PBMCs unsorted stopped any conclusive comparison of naive versus antigen-experienced cells.

This clonotype has a handful of counts. Its specificity is unknown. Those donating, healthy Caucasian individuals from Russia, were aged about 6 to 100. Together with a sample-barcoded 5' primer, a J-beta primer mix was included in a second PCR lasting roughly 6 to 12 cycles. TCRdb processed the 5' RACE reads anew with MiXCR; each CDR3 protein has one entry. Found here are around 1.5 million distinct CDR3 sequences, 59% of them singletons; the top ten hold 6.5% to 8.5%. The receptor was isolated from a man younger than 35 in good health. The specimen sequenced was blood.

Here the CDR3 reads CASLPASGPYNEQFF. In nucleotides, the CDR3 is TGTGCCAGCCTCCCAGCTAGCGGACCTTACAATGAGCAGTTCTTC. This sequence joins TRBV6-6 and TRBJ2-1, with 7 positions matching TRBD2. The CDR3 runs 15 residues. V lost 8 bases to trimming and J lost 4 bases; unmatched junction nucleotides: 11. Germline-derived CDR1 and CDR2 are MNHNY and SVGAGI (reference sequence).